The 20 T cell receptor beta chains below come from one sample, sequenced in a study of blood T cell repertoires in COVID-19. Some clones are missing from TCRdb's copy, which holds only in-frame ones; the method was immunoSEQ multiplex PCR. The sample shows 100,000 to 120,000 clones, 85% of them seen only once. The sequenced sample consisted of peripheral blood. These TCRs come from a human donor in a cohort sampled during active COVID-19.

This chain joins TRBV9 and TRBJ1-3, with no clear D. CDR1 SGDLS and CDR2 YYNGEE come from the germline V gene. The CDR3 length is 15 residues. The ends were cut back, 0 bases at V and 0 bases at J, with 7 bases in the middle. DNA for the CDR3: TGTGCCAGCAGCGTAGAAGGAGACTCTGGAAACACCATATATTTT. Residues: CASSVEGDSGNTIYF.

The rearrangement uses TRBV5-5 and TRBJ1-1, with D possibly being TRBD1 (6 bases). Germline values: CDR1 SGHKS, CDR2 YYEKEE (reference sequence). V lost 1 base and J 5 bases, leaving 15 bases between the germline ends. This CDR3 is built from 15 residues. This CDR3 reads CASSLWGGGWTEAFF. The DNA of the CDR3 is TGTGCCAGCAGCTTGTGGGGGGGCGGATGGACTGAAGCTTTCTTT.

The V gene is TRBV5-1, the J gene TRBJ2-1; TRBD2 might be the D (5 bases). This CDR3 comprises 14 residues. The V end lost 1 base, the J end lost 8 bases, and 13 bases lay between the germline ends. From germline, CDR1 is SGHRS and CDR2 YFSETQ. This CDR3 reads CASSLSSGEYEQFF. The CDR3 region has the DNA TGCGCCAGCAGCTTGAGTTCCGGGGAGTATGAGCAGTTCTTC.

This clone was seen only once. The chain employs TRBV25-1 and TRBJ2-1, with TRBD2 matching over 8 bases. The CDR3 spans 16 residues. CDR1 and CDR2 (germline): MGHDK, SYGVNS. Losses at the gene ends were 9 bases for V and 0 bases for J; bases not matched to a gene: 10. The CDR3 here is CASSSGGASSYNEQFF. The CDR3 DNA reads TGTGCCAGTTCCAGCGGGGGTGCTAGCTCCTACAATGAGCAGTTCTTC.

The J gene is TRBJ1-1, the V gene TRBV7-8, with a tentative D call TRBD1 (6 bases). The ends were cut back, 4 bases at V and 1 base at J, with 13 bases in the middle. This CDR3 contains 15 residues. CDR1 is SGHVS and CDR2 is FQNEAQ in the germline V gene. The CDR3 DNA reads TGTGCCAGCAGCTATGAACCAGGGGCGAACACTGAAGCTTTCTTT. It encodes CASSYEPGANTEAFF.

CDR3 amino acids: CASSYQGQAGLHF. The CDR3 DNA follows: TGTGCCAGCAGTTACCAGGGACAGGCCGGGTTGCATTTT. The chain is built from TRBV6-6 and TRBJ1-5; 8 nucleotides match TRBD1. There are 13 residues in the CDR3. CDR1 is MNHNY and CDR2 is SVGAGI in the germline V gene (reference sequence). The junction had 9 bases not matched to a gene; V was cut back by 2 bases and J by 15 bases.

This clone was picked up a small number of times. V is TRBV7-2 and J is TRBJ2-7; 7 bases agree with TRBD1. This CDR3 has 14 residues. Germline-derived CDR1 and CDR2 are SGHTA and FQGNSA. V gave up 6 bases and J gave up 10 bases; unmatched junction bases: 15. CDR3 amino acids: CASRTTGTAIEQYF. The DNA of the CDR3 is TGTGCCAGCAGGACTACCGGGACAGCGATCGAACAGTACTTC.

This clone has just a few counts. The CDR3 DNA reads as TGTGCCAGTAGTATTAGGGTCGGGATTCACTACGAGCAGTACTTC. Translating gives CASSIRVGIHYEQYF. This chain connects TRBV19 to TRBJ2-7, with a possible D match to TRBD2 (5 bases). The CDR3 has 15 amino acids. The germline gives CDR1 LNHDA, CDR2 SQIVND (reference sequence). The ends were cut back, 3 bases at V and 3 bases at J, with 15 bases in the middle. Full variable domain (remainder filled in from reference TRBV19 and TRBJ2-7): DGGITQSPKYLFRKEGQNVTLSCEQNLNHDAMYWYRQDPGQGLRLIYYSQIVNDFQKGDIAEGYSVSREKKESFPLTVTSAQKNPTAFYLCASSIRVGIHYEQYFGPGTRLTVT.

This chain links TRBV11-2 with TRBJ1-2; TRBD1 aligns across 8 bases. The V gene end was trimmed by 2 bases and the J gene end by 7 bases; junction bases not matched to a gene: 3. CDR3 length: 13 residues. Germline loops: CDR1 SGHAT, CDR2 FQNNGV. CDR3 nucleotides: TGTGCCAGCAGCTTACAGGGGGCTGGTGGCTACACCTTC. This sequence encodes CASSLQGAGGYTF. Together with reference TRBV11-2 and TRBJ1-2, the CDR3 gives the full variable domain: EAGVAQSPRYKIIEKRQSVAFWCNPISGHATLYWYQQILGQGPKLLIQFQNNGVVDDSQLPKDRFSAERLKGVDSTLKIQPAKLEDSAVYLCASSLQGAGGYTFGSGTRLTVV.

This chain uses TRBV9 with TRBJ2-1; D perhaps matches TRBD2 (6 bases). This CDR3 spans 15 amino acids. CDR1 is SGDLS and CDR2 is YYNGEE in the germline V gene. V lost 0 bases and J lost 9, with 16 bases in between. This CDR3 reads CASSVVGGLAREQFF. Written as DNA, the CDR3 is TGTGCCAGCAGCGTAGTGGGGGGTCTAGCGCGTGAGCAGTTCTTC.

The chain joins TRBV6-5 to TRBJ1-6, with D maybe TRBD1 (6 bases). The germline V gene has CDR1 MNHEY and CDR2 SVGAGI. The CDR3 spans 16 residues. V dropped 0 bases and J dropped 8 bases, with 14 bases sitting between them. The CDR3 sequence: CASSYSGTSGDSPLHF. CDR3 nucleotide sequence: TGTGCCAGCAGTTACTCAGGGACATCTGGGGATTCACCCCTCCACTTT.

DNA of the CDR3: TGTGCCAGCAGCTTTATGACCCCGCCGAGGGCTGAGCAGTTCTTC. Translation gives CASSFMTPPRAEQFF. The chain couples TRBV5-4 to TRBJ2-1; possibly TRBD2 for D (5 bases). V lost 2 bases, J lost 9 bases, and 18 bases lay in between. This CDR3 comprises 15 residues. Per germline, CDR1 SGHNT and CDR2 YYREEE (reference sequence).

This clone was seen once. The chain joins TRBV28 to TRBJ2-7; 12 bases match TRBD1. V dropped 3 bases and J dropped 6; count of bases not matched to a gene: 6. CDR1 MDHEN and CDR2 SYDVKM come from the germline V gene. The CDR3 extends over 15 amino acids. In nucleotides, the CDR3 is TGTGCCAGCAGTTTCAGGGACAGGGGGCTTCTCGAGCAGTACTTC. This encodes CASSFRDRGLLEQYF.

The chain recombines TRBV13 with TRBJ1-1; possible D gene TRBD1, 5 bases. The CDR3 is made up of 14 amino acids. With 3 bases removed from V and 6 bases from J, the gap between germline ends came to 14 bases. In germline, CDR1 is PRHDT, CDR2 FYEKMQ (reference sequence). For the CDR3, the DNA is TGTGCCAGCAGCTTGGGGCCAGATACGGCTGAAGCTTTCTTT. It encodes CASSLGPDTAEAFF. The full variable domain, with the rest looked up from reference TRBV13 and TRBJ1-1, is AAGVIQSPRHLIKEKRETATLKCYPIPRHDTVYWYQQGPGQDPQFLISFYEKMQSDKGSIPDRFSAQQFSDYHSELNMSSLELGDSALYFCASSLGPDTAEAFFGQGTRLTVV.

The chain carries TRBV5-4 and TRBJ2-3; maybe TRBD2 (6 bases). V lost 4 bases and J 5 bases, leaving 17 bases between the germline ends. CDR3 length: 15 amino acids. CDR1 is SGHNT and CDR2 is YYREEE in the germline V gene (reference sequence). CDR3 loop: CASSAEGPRGDTQYF. The CDR3, as DNA: TGTGCCAGCAGCGCCGAGGGACCGCGGGGAGATACGCAGTATTTT.

The chain employs TRBV6-5 and TRBJ1-2, with 8 bases that match TRBD1. This CDR3 comprises 13 residues. Trimming at V came to 6 bases and at J to 8 bases, leaving 8 bases not matched to a gene. From germline, CDR1 is MNHEY and CDR2 SVGAGI. The CDR3 DNA reads TGTGCCAGCAGACGACAGGGGCAATGGGGCTACACCTTC. This gives the protein CASRRQGQWGYTF.

V is TRBV6-5 and J is TRBJ1-5, with TRBD1 as a possible D gene (5 bases). Per germline, CDR1 MNHEY and CDR2 SVGAGI. The CDR3 loop spans 14 amino acids. The V and J ends lost 6 bases and 2 bases respectively, with 11 bases between them. The CDR3 spells CASSTGRGNQPQHF. In DNA form, the CDR3 reads TGTGCCAGCAGCACAGGCCGCGGCAATCAGCCCCAGCATTTT.

J is TRBJ1-2 and V is TRBV7-2; D not resolved. This CDR3 has 15 amino acids. The V gene's germline CDR1 is SGHTA and CDR2 FQGNSA. V gave up 1 base and J gave up 6 bases, with 15 bases separating them. CDR3 nucleotides: TGTGCCAGCAGCTTAGATCGGGGTACCCCGGATGGCTACACCTTC. Translation: CASSLDRGTPDGYTF.

The V call is TRBV27, the J call TRBJ2-7; TRBD2 aligns across 8 bases. J lost 7 bases, V lost 6 bases, and 11 bases had no gene match. The CDR3 sequence is 14 residues long. The germline gives CDR1 MNHEY, CDR2 SMNVEV (reference sequence). The CDR3 sequence is CASSLREGGREQYF. CDR3 DNA: TGTGCCAGCAGCCTTCGGGAGGGGGGCCGGGAGCAGTACTTC.

The CDR3 sequence is CASATGKPYEQYF. CDR3 nucleotides: TGTGCCAGCGCCACAGGGAAACCCTACGAGCAGTACTTC. V and J are TRBV28 and TRBJ2-7; D perhaps matches TRBD1 (6 bases). CDR1 is MDHEN, CDR2 SYDVKM, per germline. The V end was cut by 8 bases, the J end by 2 bases, with 13 bases between. This CDR3 has 13 residues.